The 26 T cell receptor beta chains below all came from one sample that was sequenced in a study of blood T cell repertoires in COVID-19. Assay used: immunoSEQ multiplex PCR; TCRdb lists only in-frame clones, some missing. The table includes 70,000 to 80,000 clones, approximately 86% detected once. The sequencing sample was made of peripheral blood. All receptors derive from a human donor in a cohort sampled during active COVID-19.

V and J are TRBV2 and TRBJ2-5, with 9 bases that match TRBD2. Trimming took 11 bases from V and 5 from J; bases not matched to a gene: 9. The CDR3 is 13 residues long. Germline V gene data show CDR1 as SNHLY and CDR2 as FYNNEI. For the CDR3, the DNA is TGTGCCCTCGCGGGGGGGCCGGGTGAGACCCAGTACTTC. Amino acid sequence: CALAGGPGETQYF.

This clone is a singleton in its sample. The chain has TRBV7-9 and TRBJ1-6; D remains unclear. V lost 0 bases and J lost 3, with 6 bases in between. This CDR3 contains 15 residues. Germline assignment: CDR1 SEHNR and CDR2 FQNEAQ (reference sequence). The DNA of the CDR3 is TGTGCCAGCAGCTTAGCTGGCAGCTATAATTCACCCCTCCACTTT. This gives the protein CASSLAGSYNSPLHF.

This clone is a singleton in its sample. This chain uses TRBV7-2 with TRBJ2-7; perhaps TRBD1 as D (5 bases). This CDR3 region has 14 residues. In germline, CDR1 is SGHTA, CDR2 FQGNSA. V was shortened by 1 base and J by 1 base, with 8 bases between the two germline ends. As DNA, the CDR3 is TGTGCCAGCAGCTTAGAGAGACAGTCCTACGAGCAGTACTTC. Amino acid sequence: CASSLERQSYEQYF.

The chain is built from TRBV5-5 and TRBJ2-3; 10 positions agree with TRBD2. V shed 0 bases, J shed 1 base, and the junction held 11 bases outside the gene matches. Germline loops: CDR1 SGHKS, CDR2 YYEKEE (reference sequence). This CDR3 spans 19 amino acids. CDR3 DNA sequence: TGTGCCAGCAGCTTGGAGGGAGCGGGGGGGCCTCGGCGCACAGATACGCAGTATTTT. This codes for CASSLEGAGGPRRTDTQYF.

The genes are TRBV9 and TRBJ2-7; 11 nucleotides match TRBD2. The CDR3 extends over 17 amino acids. CDR1 SGDLS and CDR2 YYNGEE come from the germline V gene. The V gene end was trimmed by 0 bases and the J gene end by 1 base; junction bases not matched to a gene: 6. The CDR3 sequence is CASSVGPGTSGSYEQYF. Written as DNA, the CDR3 is TGTGCCAGCAGCGTAGGCCCTGGGACTAGCGGATCCTACGAGCAGTACTTC.

This clone was seen a few times. This rearrangement joins TRBV6-6 to TRBJ2-6; the match to TRBD1 covers 8 bases. The CDR3 contains 17 residues. V shed 5 bases, J shed 0 bases, and the junction held 6 bases outside the gene matches. The germline V gene encodes CDR1 MNHNY and CDR2 SVGAGI (reference sequence). The CDR3 region has the DNA TGTGCCAGCAGTCGACAGGGGCCCTACTCTGGGGCCAACGTCCTGACTTTC. Amino acid sequence: CASSRQGPYSGANVLTF.

The chain combines TRBV7-8 with TRBJ2-3, with D unclear. This CDR3 has 17 residues. In germline, CDR1 is SGHVS, CDR2 FQNEAQ. Trimming cost V 0 bases and J 1 base, with 14 bases left between them. The CDR3 sequence is CASSLARIPRGTDTQYF. As DNA, the CDR3 is TGTGCCAGCAGCTTAGCGAGGATACCCCGCGGCACAGATACGCAGTATTTT.

The chain uses TRBV28 and TRBJ2-7, with 8 bases aligning to TRBD1. The J segment lost 2 bases and the V segment lost 9 bases, leaving 6 bases of the junction unmatched. CDR1 MDHEN and CDR2 SYDVKM come from the germline V gene. The CDR3 is 13 residues long. In DNA form, the CDR3 reads TGTGCCAGTGCAGGGGGCCAAACCTACGAGCAGTACTTC. The encoded protein is CASAGGQTYEQYF.

The rearrangement links TRBV16 to TRBJ1-2, with 7 nucleotides matching TRBD1. The CDR3 runs 15 residues. The trim removed 4 bases at V and 5 bases at J, leaving 10 bases unmatched. Germline lookup yields CDR1 KGHSY and CDR2 FQNENV. The CDR3 DNA sequence: TGTGCCAGCAGCCTCACAGGGGCTGCAGCTTATGGCTACACCTTC. Its protein product is CASSLTGAAAYGYTF.

CDR3 sequence (DNA): TGTGCCAGCAGTTGGGCGAGTTCTAATTCACCCCTCCACTTT. Translated: CASSWASSNSPLHF. The chain uses TRBV6-2 or TRBV6-3 and TRBJ1-6; D call uncertain. The germline gives CDR1 MNHEY, CDR2 SVGEGT. V lost 4 bases and J lost 6, with 10 bases in between. CDR3 size: 14 residues.

The rearrangement uses TRBV18 and TRBJ1-1; D perhaps matches TRBD1 (5 bases). The CDR3 spans 15 residues. V was clipped by 1 base and J by 2 bases, with 11 bases between them. Germline V gives CDR1 KGHSH, CDR2 LQKENI. In DNA form, the CDR3 reads TGTGCCAGCTCACCACAGGGGTTTGGAAACACTGAAGCTTTCTTT. This gives the protein CASSPQGFGNTEAFF. The variable domain in full, completed from reference TRBV18 and TRBJ1-1, reads NAGVMQNPRHLVRRRGQEARLRCSPMKGHSHVYWYRQLPEEGLKFMVYLQKENIIDESGMPKERFSAEFPKEGPSILRIQQVVRGDSAAYFCASSPQGFGNTEAFFGQGTRLTVV.

This clone has only one observation. V and J are TRBV10-2 and TRBJ2-1; TRBD2 agrees at 9 bases. V trimming: 1 base; J trimming: 9 bases; junction bases outside the gene matches: 7. The CDR3 runs 15 residues. The V gene's germline CDR1 is WSHSY and CDR2 SAAADI. The DNA for the CDR3 is TGCGCCAGCAGTGAGTTAGGACTAGCGCTAGGTGAGCAGTTCTTC. Amino acid sequence: CASSELGLALGEQFF.

J is TRBJ2-1 and V is TRBV5-6; tentatively, D is TRBD1 (6 bases). V shed 3 bases and J shed 13 bases, with 14 bases lying between them. The length of the CDR3 is 12 residues. CDR1 SGHDT and CDR2 YYEEEE come from the germline V gene. This CDR3 is CASSYQNREQFF. The CDR3, as DNA: TGTGCCAGCAGCTACCAAAACAGGGAACAGTTCTTC.

J is TRBJ1-3 and V is TRBV19; D gene unclear. V lost 3 bases, J lost 3 bases, and 12 bases lay in between. Germline CDR1 reads LNHDA; CDR2 reads SQIVND (reference sequence). CDR3 size: 15 residues. The CDR3: CASSIGRKGGNTIYF. CDR3 nucleotides: TGTGCCAGTAGTATCGGGAGGAAAGGTGGAAACACCATATATTTT.

The chain combines TRBV6-5 with TRBJ1-1; TRBD1 is a possible D gene (5 bases). There are 15 residues in the CDR3. V lost 0 bases, J lost 6 bases, and 14 bases lay in between. In germline, CDR1 is MNHEY, CDR2 SVGAGI. The CDR3 DNA follows: TGTGCCAGCAGTTACTCCCTGACGCGGGACTCTGAAGCTTTCTTT. Residues: CASSYSLTRDSEAFF.

V and J are TRBV27 and TRBJ2-1, with 9 bases lining up with TRBD2. CDR1 is MNHEY, CDR2 SMNVEV, per germline (reference sequence). J gave up 2 bases and V 2 bases, and 4 bases lay outside the gene matches. The CDR3 covers 16 residues. The CDR3 DNA sequence: TGTGCCAGCAGTTTACGGGGCGGGGGGGCCTACAATGAGCAGTTCTTC. Translation gives CASSLRGGGAYNEQFF.

This clone was detected many times. The gene calls are TRBV6-5 and TRBJ1-1, with a possible D match to TRBD1 (6 bases). Trimming stripped 5 bases from V and 1 base from J, with 14 bases between. The CDR3 totals 15 residues. The germline V gene encodes CDR1 MNHEY and CDR2 SVGAGI. CDR3 sequence reads: CASSHGYRENTEAFF. CDR3 bases: TGTGCCAGCAGTCACGGGTACAGGGAGAACACTGAAGCTTTCTTT.

The table lists this clone with a few counts. The CDR3 loop reads CATSEARGGPSDTQYF. The CDR3 coding sequence is TGTGCCACCAGTGAGGCGCGGGGGGGCCCCTCAGATACGCAGTATTTT. The J gene is TRBJ2-3, the V gene TRBV24-1, with 9 nucleotides matching TRBD2. There are 16 residues in the CDR3. Germline V gives CDR1 KGHDR, CDR2 SFDVKD. The V gene end was trimmed by 4 bases and the J gene end by 4 bases; junction bases not matched to a gene: 8.

The V and J genes are TRBV12-3 or TRBV12-4 and TRBJ2-5, with D maybe TRBD2 (5 bases). V was trimmed by 2 bases and J by 5 bases, leaving 9 bases between them. This CDR3 is built from 13 residues. For the CDR3, the DNA is TGTGCCAGCAGTTTATCTAGCCGGGAGACCCAGTACTTC. Protein sequence: CASSLSSRETQYF.

The chain combines TRBV7-2 with TRBJ2-7; D is uncertain. The CDR3 sequence is 15 residues long. V was pared by 1 base and J by 7 bases, with 17 bases between. Germline CDR1 reads SGHTA; CDR2 reads FQGNSA. Here the CDR3 reads CASSLGPGELSEQYF. The CDR3 DNA is TGTGCCAGCAGCTTAGGTCCGGGTGAACTTTCGGAGCAGTACTTC.

This clone was observed a few times. The chain is built from TRBV10-3 and TRBJ2-7, with 9 bases identical to TRBD1. The germline V gene encodes CDR1 ENHRY and CDR2 SYGVKD. Unmatched junction bases numbered 3, after V lost 4 bases and J lost 5 bases. This CDR3 has 13 amino acids. The CDR3 is CAISVQGANEQYF. The CDR3 DNA sequence: TGTGCCATCAGTGTACAGGGGGCCAACGAGCAGTACTTC.

V gene TRBV6-4 combines with J gene TRBJ1-2; TRBD1 might be the D (5 bases). V was cut by 0 bases and J by 2 bases, with 13 bases left in between. Per the germline V gene, CDR1 is MRHNA and CDR2 is SNTAGT. This CDR3 is built from 16 residues. The CDR3 sequence is CASSDSVQASNYGYTF. Here the CDR3 DNA reads TGTGCCAGCAGTGACTCAGTACAGGCGTCCAACTATGGCTACACCTTC.

This clone was seen a few times. This sequence joins TRBV2 and TRBJ1-4; 7 bases are a match to TRBD1. The CDR3 is 15 residues long. Trimming at V came to 8 bases and at J to 5 bases, leaving 11 bases not matched to a gene. CDR1 SNHLY and CDR2 FYNNEI come from the germline V gene. The CDR3 nucleotides are TGTGCCAGCTCGAAAACCGGGACAGACAATGAAAAACTGTTTTTT. It is translated as CASSKTGTDNEKLFF.

This clone was recorded once. The chain carries TRBV6-1 and TRBJ1-2; D gene ambiguous. CDR1 and CDR2 (germline): MNHNS, SASEGT. There are 16 residues in the CDR3. The V and J ends lost 0 bases and 7 bases respectively, with 18 bases between them. Here the CDR3 DNA reads TGTGCCAGCAGTGAAGCAAGGAGGATTGGGTACGTTGGCTACACCTTC. This sequence encodes CASSEARRIGYVGYTF.

V is TRBV15 and J is TRBJ2-3, with 7 nucleotides matching TRBD1. The J segment lost 4 bases and the V segment lost 2 bases, leaving 6 bases of the junction unmatched. This CDR3 is 15 amino acids long. Germline V gene sequence: CDR1 LNHNV, CDR2 YYDKDF (reference sequence). As DNA, the CDR3 is TGTGCCACCAGCAGAACCCGGGACAGAGCAGATACGCAGTATTTT. Translation: CATSRTRDRADTQYF. Supplemented by reference TRBV15 and TRBJ2-3, the full variable domain reads DAMVIQNPRYQVTQFGKPVTLSCSQTLNHNVMYWYQQKSSQAPKLLFHYYDKDFNNEADTPDNFQSRRPNTSFCFLDIRSPGLGDTAMYLCATSRTRDRADTQYFGPGTRLTVL.

The rearrangement joins TRBV5-6 to TRBJ1-5, with 8 nucleotides matching TRBD1. Germline CDR1 reads SGHDT; CDR2 reads YYEEEE. V dropped 7 bases and J dropped 5; count of bases not matched to a gene: 11. This CDR3 is built from 15 residues. The chain's CDR3 is CASGRTGNLHQPQHF. In DNA, the CDR3 is TGTGCCAGCGGCAGGACAGGGAACCTCCATCAGCCCCAGCATTTT.